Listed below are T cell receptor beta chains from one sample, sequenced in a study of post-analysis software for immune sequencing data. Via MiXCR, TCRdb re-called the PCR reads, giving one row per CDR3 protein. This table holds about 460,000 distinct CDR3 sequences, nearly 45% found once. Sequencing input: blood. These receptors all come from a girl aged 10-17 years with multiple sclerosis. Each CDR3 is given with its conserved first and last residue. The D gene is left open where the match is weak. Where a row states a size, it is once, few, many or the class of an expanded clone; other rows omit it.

CASSTQTGGFYGYTF,TGTGCCAGCAGCACACAGACAGGGGGCTTCTATGGCTACACCTTC,TRBD1,TRBJ1-2,TRBV7-2,NA
CASSYRSADTQYF,TGTGCCAGCAGTTATCGGTCAGCAGATACGCAGTATTTT,NA,TRBJ2-3,TRBV6-6,NA
CASSTGGAYNEQFF,TGTGCCAGCAGTACCGGGGGGGCCTACAATGAGCAGTTCTTC,TRBD2,TRBJ2-1,TRBV12-3/TRBV12-4,few
CASSYPHQGVDEQYF,TGTGCCAGCAGTTACCCCCACCAAGGGGTCGACGAGCAGTACTTC,NA,TRBJ2-7,TRBV12-3/TRBV12-4,few
CATFTPTLNEQFF,TGTGCCACCTTCACACCCACACTCAATGAGCAGTTCTTC,NA,TRBJ2-1,TRBV10-3,few
CRAGGTPNEQFF,TGCAGGGCTGGCGGGACTCCCAATGAGCAGTTCTTC,NA,TRBJ2-1,TRBV20-1,NA
CASSEPLAGTDTSYEQYF,TGCGCCAGCAGTGAGCCCCTTGCCGGGACGGATACCTCCTACGAGCAGTACTTC,NA,TRBJ2-7,TRBV10-2,NA
CASRLAGGFNEQFF,TGTGCCAGCAGACTAGCGGGAGGATTCAATGAGCAGTTCTTC,TRBD2,TRBJ2-1,TRBV7-2,NA
CASSLPFVNEQFF,TGTGCCAGCAGCTTACCTTTCGTCAATGAGCAGTTCTTC,NA,TRBJ2-1,TRBV7-2,NA
CSVHNRGWGEQYF,TGCAGCGTGCACAATCGGGGGTGGGGGGAGCAGTACTTC,NA,TRBJ2-7,TRBV29-1,NA
CSARQGARYEQYF,TGCAGTGCTAGGCAGGGGGCGCGGTACGAGCAGTACTTC,TRBD1,TRBJ2-7,TRBV20-1,once
CASSERASGLAGGRSGEQYF,TGTGCCAGCAGTGAACGGGCCTCGGGACTAGCGGGAGGGCGGTCTGGGGAGCAGTACTTC,TRBD2,TRBJ2-7,TRBV2,once
CASSLGTGLNQPQHF,TGTGCCAGCAGTTTAGGGACGGGACTCAATCAGCCCCAGCATTTT,NA,TRBJ1-5,TRBV12-3/TRBV12-4,few
CASSQDTGFNEQFF,TGTGCCAGCAGCCAAGATACAGGGTTCAATGAGCAGTTCTTC,NA,TRBJ2-1,TRBV4-2,few
CSVRSAGQETQYF,TGCAGCGTTCGGTCAGCGGGTCAAGAGACCCAGTACTTC,NA,TRBJ2-5,TRBV29-1,NA
CASRGQGAGEQYF,TGTGCCAGCAGGGGACAGGGGGCAGGCGAGCAGTACTTC,TRBD1,TRBJ2-7,TRBV7-9,NA
CSASLGLASTDTQYF,TGCAGTGCTAGTCTGGGACTTGCTAGCACAGATACGCAGTATTTT,NA,TRBJ2-3,TRBV20-1,few
CSALTSGRITDTQYF,TGCAGTGCTTTGACTAGCGGGAGGATCACAGATACGCAGTATTTT,TRBD2,TRBJ2-3,TRBV20-1,few
CASSRGQDYNEQFF,TGTGCCAGCAGCCGGGGACAGGACTACAATGAGCAGTTCTTC,TRBD1,TRBJ2-1,TRBV4-2,few
CASSPGEIYGYTF,TGTGCCAGCTCACCAGGGGAGATTTATGGCTACACCTTC,NA,TRBJ1-2,TRBV18,NA
CSARAPPGSNTDTQYF,TGCAGTGCTAGGGCCCCTCCCGGGAGCAACACAGATACGCAGTATTTT,NA,TRBJ2-3,TRBV20-1,NA
CASSQGISGTTDTQYF,TGCGCCAGCAGCCAAGGGATAAGCGGCACCACAGATACGCAGTATTTT,NA,TRBJ2-3,TRBV4-3,few
CASSQRLAGGNEQFF,TGTGCCAGCAGCCAACGACTAGCGGGAGGCAATGAGCAGTTCTTC,TRBD2,TRBJ2-1,TRBV7-3,many
CASSLGTYYGYTF,TGTGCCAGCAGTTTGGGCACCTACTATGGCTACACCTTC,NA,TRBJ1-2,TRBV7-9,many
CSASGPRDLAKNIQYF,TGCAGTGCCAGCGGACCAAGAGACCTCGCCAAAAACATTCAGTACTTC,NA,TRBJ2-4,TRBV20-1,few
CASSYGGDVSEQYF,TGTGCCAGCAGTTACGGAGGGGACGTCTCCGAGCAGTACTTC,NA,TRBJ2-7,TRBV6-6,NA
CSAETSGYTDTRYF,TGCAGTGCTGAGACTAGCGGATACACAGATACGCGGTATTTT,TRBD2,TRBJ2-3,TRBV20-1,NA
CSPTVPGRGPEAFF,TGCAGCCCCACCGTCCCGGGGCGCGGCCCTGAAGCTTTCTTT,NA,TRBJ1-1,TRBV29-1,NA
CASSQGDNTDTQYF,TGTGCCAGCAGCCAAGGGGATAACACAGATACGCAGTATTTT,NA,TRBJ2-3,TRBV4-2,NA
CSVEEARRAETQYF,TGCAGCGTTGAAGAAGCGCGCCGGGCGGAGACCCAGTACTTC,NA,TRBJ2-5,TRBV29-1,NA
CASSDRPTGDEQFF,TGTGCCAGCAGCGACAGGCCCACAGGCGATGAGCAGTTCTTC,NA,TRBJ2-1,TRBV12-3/TRBV12-4,few
CASSPQGSWGSQYF,TGTGCCAGCAGCCCCCAGGGATCCTGGGGGTCGCAGTATTTT,NA,TRBJ2-3,TRBV9,NA
CASSLGPRGDEAFF,TGTGCCAGCAGTCTAGGGCCGCGAGGGGATGAAGCTTTCTTT,NA,TRBJ1-1,TRBV12-3/TRBV12-4,NA
CSVVRRMNTEAFF,TGCAGCGTTGTGCGCAGGATGAACACTGAAGCTTTCTTT,NA,TRBJ1-1,TRBV29-1,NA
CASTVGLAENEQFF,TGTGCCAGCACCGTGGGACTAGCGGAGAATGAGCAGTTCTTC,TRBD2,TRBJ2-1,TRBV9,NA
CASSPVEGEDGGEQYF,TGCGCCAGCAGCCCCGTTGAGGGGGAAGATGGAGGGGAGCAGTACTTC,NA,TRBJ2-7,TRBV4-1,few
CSARGQLLTKEQFF,TGCAGTGCTAGAGGCCAACTTCTCACCAAAGAGCAGTTCTTC,NA,TRBJ2-1,TRBV20-1,NA
CASSRTGQGDEKLFF,TGCGCCAGCAGCCGAACCGGACAGGGTGATGAAAAACTGTTTTTT,TRBD1,TRBJ1-4,TRBV5-1,NA
CAGSQEVGSETQYF,TGCGCCGGCAGCCAAGAAGTCGGCTCCGAGACCCAGTACTTC,NA,TRBJ2-5,TRBV4-1,NA
CASSFPATSPYEQYF,TGTGCCAGCAGTTTTCCGGCGACTAGCCCCTACGAGCAGTACTTC,TRBD2,TRBJ2-7,TRBV27,few
CASRKGDRVYEQYF,TGTGCCAGCAGGAAGGGGGACAGGGTCTACGAGCAGTACTTC,TRBD1,TRBJ2-7,TRBV25-1,few
CASSSETGVGTAKNIQYF,TGCGCCAGCAGCTCCGAAACAGGGGTTGGGACGGCCAAAAACATTCAGTACTTC,TRBD1,TRBJ2-4,TRBV5-1,NA
CASSFDRGWTEAFF,TGCGCCAGCAGCTTTGACAGGGGATGGACTGAAGCTTTCTTT,TRBD1,TRBJ1-1,TRBV5-1,NA
CASSNPEGMVSAEQYF,TGCGCCAGCAGCAACCCGGAGGGGATGGTCTCCGCCGAGCAGTACTTC,NA,TRBJ2-7,TRBV5-1,NA
CASSQFVGYEQYF,TGCGCCAGCAGCCAATTCGTGGGCTACGAGCAGTACTTC,NA,TRBJ2-7,TRBV4-1,NA
CSVDKTGAQVGYTF,TGCAGCGTTGACAAGACAGGGGCGCAGGTTGGCTACACCTTC,TRBD1,TRBJ1-2,TRBV29-1,NA
CASSLGLAGDEQYF,TGTGCCAGCAGTTTAGGACTAGCGGGAGATGAGCAGTACTTC,TRBD2,TRBJ2-5,TRBV27,many
CSALRRTSGIETQYF,TGCAGTGCTCTACGGCGGACTAGCGGGATTGAGACCCAGTACTTC,TRBD2,TRBJ2-5,TRBV20-1,NA
CASSPRTGQGAPNEQFF,TGTGCCAGCAGCCCGCGAACGGGACAGGGGGCTCCAAATGAGCAGTTCTTC,TRBD1,TRBJ2-1,TRBV7-9,few
CASSRGTDYYNEQFF,TGTGCCAGCAGCAGAGGGACAGATTACTACAATGAGCAGTTCTTC,TRBD1,TRBJ2-1,TRBV5-8,few
CASSERSGRWNEQFF,TGTGCCAGCAGTGAAAGGAGCGGGAGATGGAATGAGCAGTTCTTC,TRBD2,TRBJ2-1,TRBV25-1,once
CASSPNPTGYKETQYF,TGTGCCAGCAGTCCCAACCCCACAGGGTACAAAGAGACCCAGTACTTC,NA,TRBJ2-5,TRBV27,NA
CASRPAGFEQYF,TGTGCCAGCAGGCCAGCAGGCTTCGAGCAGTACTTC,NA,TRBJ2-7,TRBV2,NA
CSARNSGSGADTQYF,TGCAGTGCTAGAAATTCCGGGAGCGGGGCAGATACGCAGTATTTT,TRBD2,TRBJ2-3,TRBV20-1,NA
CASSADRDRRAEAFF,TGTGCCAGCAGTGCCGACCGGGACAGGCGGGCTGAAGCTTTCTTT,TRBD1,TRBJ1-1,TRBV12-3/TRBV12-4,NA